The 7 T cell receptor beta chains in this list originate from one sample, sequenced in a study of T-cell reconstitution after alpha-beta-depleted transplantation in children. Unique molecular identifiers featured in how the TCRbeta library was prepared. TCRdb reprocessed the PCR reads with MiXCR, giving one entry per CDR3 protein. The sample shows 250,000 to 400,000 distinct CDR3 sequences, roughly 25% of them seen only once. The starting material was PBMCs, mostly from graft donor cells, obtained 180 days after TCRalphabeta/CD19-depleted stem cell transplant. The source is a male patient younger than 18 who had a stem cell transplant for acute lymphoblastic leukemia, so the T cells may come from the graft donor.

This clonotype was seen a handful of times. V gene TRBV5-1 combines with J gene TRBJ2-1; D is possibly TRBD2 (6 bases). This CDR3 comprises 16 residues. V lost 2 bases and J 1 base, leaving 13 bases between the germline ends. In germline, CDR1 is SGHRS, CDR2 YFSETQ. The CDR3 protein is CASSFLGTFSYNEQFF. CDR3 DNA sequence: TGCGCCAGCAGCTTTCTCGGGACTTTTTCCTACAATGAGCAGTTCTTC.

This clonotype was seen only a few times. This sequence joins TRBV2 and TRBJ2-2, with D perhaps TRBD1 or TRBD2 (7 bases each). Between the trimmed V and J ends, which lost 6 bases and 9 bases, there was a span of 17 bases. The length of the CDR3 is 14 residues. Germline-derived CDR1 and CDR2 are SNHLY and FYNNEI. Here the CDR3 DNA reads TGTGCCAGCAGAGGACTAGGGGGCCGCTGGGAGCTGTTTTTT. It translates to CASRGLGGRWELFF.

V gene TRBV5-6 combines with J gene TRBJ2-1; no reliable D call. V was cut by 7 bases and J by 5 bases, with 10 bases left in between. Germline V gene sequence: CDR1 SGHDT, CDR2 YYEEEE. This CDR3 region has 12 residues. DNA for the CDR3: TGTGCCAGCGACCCAGGAAACAATGAGCAGTTCTTC. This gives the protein CASDPGNNEQFF.

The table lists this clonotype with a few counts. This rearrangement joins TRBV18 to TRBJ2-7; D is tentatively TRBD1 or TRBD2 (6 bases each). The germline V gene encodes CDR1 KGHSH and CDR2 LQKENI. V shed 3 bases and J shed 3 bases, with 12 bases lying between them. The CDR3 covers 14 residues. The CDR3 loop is CASSPPRGDYEQYF. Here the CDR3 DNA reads TGTGCCAGCTCACCCCCTAGGGGGGACTACGAGCAGTACTTC.

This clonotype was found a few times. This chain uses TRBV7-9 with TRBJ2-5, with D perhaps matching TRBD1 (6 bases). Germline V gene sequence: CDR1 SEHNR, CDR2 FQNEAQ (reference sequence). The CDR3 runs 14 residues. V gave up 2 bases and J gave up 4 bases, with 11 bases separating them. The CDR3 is CASSLPGGIETQYF. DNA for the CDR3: TGTGCCAGCAGCTTACCTGGGGGCATAGAGACCCAGTACTTC.

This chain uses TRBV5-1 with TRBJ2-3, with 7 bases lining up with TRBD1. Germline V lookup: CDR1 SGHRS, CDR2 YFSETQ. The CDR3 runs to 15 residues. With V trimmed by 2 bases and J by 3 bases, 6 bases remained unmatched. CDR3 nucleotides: TGCGCCAGCAGCTTCAGGGGGAGTGGGACAGATACGCAGTATTTT. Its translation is CASSFRGSGTDTQYF.

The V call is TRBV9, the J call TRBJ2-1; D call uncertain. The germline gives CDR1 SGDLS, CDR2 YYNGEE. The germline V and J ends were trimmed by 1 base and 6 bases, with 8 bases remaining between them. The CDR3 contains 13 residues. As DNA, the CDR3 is TGTGCCAGCAGCGTATACTTCGTCAATGAGCAGTTCTTC. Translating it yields CASSVYFVNEQFF.